These 14 T cell receptor beta chains share one sample of origin, sequenced in a study of T cell responses to AZD1222 COVID-19 vaccine. Measured with immunoSEQ multiplex PCR; TCRdb has only the in-frame clones, and not every one. The sample holds roughly 200,000 clones, about 94% seen once. Sequencing was performed on peripheral blood, taken 28 days after the second dose of the MenACWY control vaccine. The receptors shown here come from an adult who received the MenACWY meningococcal vaccine as a control.

V and J are TRBV11-2 and TRBJ2-7, with TRBD2 matching over 12 bases. Germline values: CDR1 SGHAT, CDR2 FQNNGV. The CDR3 sequence is 18 residues long. Unmatched junction bases numbered 10, after V lost 0 bases and J lost 4 bases. The DNA of the CDR3 is TGTGCCAGCAGCTTAGATTCGACTAGCGGGAGACCGGGGTACGAGCAGTACTTC. It encodes CASSLDSTSGRPGYEQYF. The full variable domain, its missing parts supplied by reference TRBV11-2 and TRBJ2-7, is EAGVAQSPRYKIIEKRQSVAFWCNPISGHATLYWYQQILGQGPKLLIQFQNNGVVDDSQLPKDRFSAERLKGVDSTLKIQPAKLEDSAVYLCASSLDSTSGRPGYEQYFGPGTRLTVT.

The rearrangement joins TRBV7-2 to TRBJ2-3, with TRBD2 matching 10 bases. The trim removed 5 bases at V and 4 bases at J, leaving 6 bases unmatched. Germline CDR1 is SGHTA and CDR2 is FQGNSA. This CDR3 comprises 15 residues. In DNA form, the CDR3 reads TGTGCCAGCAGCCCAGGGACTAGCGTCCCAGATACGCAGTATTTT. Translating it yields CASSPGTSVPDTQYF.

The DNA for the CDR3 is TGTGCCAGCAGCTCCGGGACTAGCGGTCATCGAGAGCAGTTCTTC. Protein sequence: CASSSGTSGHREQFF. The V and J genes are TRBV6-5 and TRBJ2-1; TRBD2 agrees at 11 bases. J lost 10 bases, V lost 6 bases, and 11 bases had no gene match. CDR1 and CDR2 (germline): MNHEY, SVGAGI. The CDR3 runs 15 residues.

This rearrangement joins TRBV30 to TRBJ2-3, with TRBD1 as a possible D gene (5 bases). Per the germline V gene, CDR1 is GTSNPN and CDR2 is SVGIG (reference sequence). V lost 1 base and J 2 bases, leaving 16 bases between the germline ends. The CDR3 spans 16 residues. The CDR3 loop is CAWSGGLTEITDTQYF. The DNA of the CDR3 is TGTGCCTGGAGTGGAGGATTGACAGAGATCACAGATACGCAGTATTTT.

The rearrangement uses TRBV2 and TRBJ1-1, with D hard to call. The CDR3 sequence is 14 residues long. V was pared by 10 bases and J by 3 bases, with 18 bases between. Germline V CDR1 and CDR2: SNHLY, FYNNEI. DNA for the CDR3: TGTGCCACCAAAACGGTTAGTGGAGACACTGAAGCTTTCTTT. Translation: CATKTVSGDTEAFF.

This chain links TRBV9 with TRBJ2-5, with 7 bases that match TRBD2. The CDR3 sequence is 15 residues long. J was trimmed by 5 bases and V by 4 bases; bases with no gene match: 11. Germline V gene sequence: CDR1 SGDLS, CDR2 YYNGEE. CDR3 nucleotides: TGTGCCAGCAGCCCCCAACCGACTAGCTTGGAGACCCAGTACTTC. It translates to CASSPQPTSLETQYF.

V gene TRBV28 combines with J gene TRBJ2-5; 11 nucleotides align to TRBD2. The junction had 3 bases not matched to a gene; V was cut back by 3 bases and J by 3 bases. The CDR3 is 15 residues long. CDR1 and CDR2 from the germline V gene are MDHEN and SYDVKM. The DNA of the CDR3 is TGTGCCAGCAGTTTTGAGACTAGCGGGAAAGAGACCCAGTACTTC. As protein: CASSFETSGKETQYF. Full variable domain (missing parts from reference TRBV28 and TRBJ2-5): DVKVTQSSRYLVKRTGEKVFLECVQDMDHENMFWYRQDPGLGLRLIYFSYDVKMKEKGDIPEGYSVSREKKERFSLILESASTNQTSMYLCASSFETSGKETQYFGPGTRLLVL.

This rearrangement joins TRBV6-5 to TRBJ2-1, with D hard to call. Germline V gene data show CDR1 as MNHEY and CDR2 as SVGAGI. V was shortened by 2 bases and J by 2 bases, with 10 bases between the two germline ends. The CDR3 totals 15 residues. The CDR3 nucleotides are TGTGCCAGCAGTTACATTGCGGAGACCTACAATGAGCAGTTCTTC. This encodes CASSYIAETYNEQFF.

The genes are TRBV5-8 and TRBJ2-7; possibly TRBD2 for D (7 bases). Germline CDR1 reads SGHTS; CDR2 reads YDEGEE. CDR3 length: 16 amino acids. Trimming removed 3 bases from V and 7 bases from J, with 23 bases in between. CDR3 nucleotides: TGTGCCAGCAGCTACGGCAGGGGACGGCGGGAGCGAGAGCAGTACTTC. Translated: CASSYGRGRREREQYF.

The V call is TRBV7-8, the J call TRBJ1-1; TRBD1 is a possible D gene (6 bases). Germline V gene data show CDR1 as SGHVS and CDR2 as FQNEAQ. Between the trimmed V and J ends, which lost 2 bases and 3 bases, there was a span of 16 bases. The CDR3 is made up of 16 amino acids. The CDR3 nucleotides are TGTGCCAGCAGCTTAAATTTCCGGGGGCAGCACACTGAAGCTTTCTTT. Amino acid sequence: CASSLNFRGQHTEAFF. Drawing the rest from reference TRBV7-8 and TRBJ1-1, the complete variable domain is GAGVSQSPRYKVAKRGQDVALRCDPISGHVSLFWYQQALGQGPEFLTYFQNEAQLDKSGLPSDRFFAERPEGSVSTLKIQRTQQEDSAVYLCASSLNFRGQHTEAFFGQGTRLTVV.

This chain uses TRBV7-3 with TRBJ1-1; TRBD1 agrees at 8 bases. This CDR3 is built from 17 residues. Germline V lookup: CDR1 SGHTA, CDR2 FQGTGA. Unmatched junction bases numbered 10, after V lost 2 bases and J lost 2 bases. DNA for the CDR3: TGTGCCAGCAGCTTAGTGTCGGGGCCAGGGGGCAACACTGAAGCTTTCTTT. This gives the protein CASSLVSGPGGNTEAFF.

The rearrangement joins TRBV5-1 to TRBJ2-7; 9 bases fit TRBD1. The CDR3 is 17 amino acids. V shed 3 bases and J 3 bases; nucleotides not matched to a gene: 13. Germline values: CDR1 SGHRS, CDR2 YFSETQ. In DNA form, the CDR3 reads TGCGCCAGCAGCTCCAGCCCCGGGACAGGGACTAACTACGAGCAGTACTTC. This codes for CASSSSPGTGTNYEQYF.

This rearrangement joins TRBV7-3 to TRBJ1-1, with 12 positions matching TRBD1. The ends lost 5 bases at V and 5 bases at J; junction bases unmatched: 12. The CDR3 spans 17 residues. In germline, CDR1 is SGHTA, CDR2 FQGTGA. In DNA, the CDR3 is TGTGCCAGCAGCCCCCACGGGGACAGGGGGCGGGGGACTGAAGCTTTCTTT. Encoded protein: CASSPHGDRGRGTEAFF.

As DNA, the CDR3 is TGCAGCGTTGAAGATTTTGACGCAGGGGCCCCCAATCAGCCCCAGCATTTT. Its translation is CSVEDFDAGAPNQPQHF. The genes are TRBV29-1 and TRBJ1-5, with D possibly TRBD1 on 6 matching bases. Trimming left V 0 bases short and J 3 bases short, with 18 bases between. This CDR3 is 17 amino acids long. Germline V gene data show CDR1 as SQVTM and CDR2 as ANQGSEA.